The 32 T cell receptor beta chains presented below share a single source sample, sequenced in a study of vaccination effects on CD4 cells after COVID-19. Repertoires were generated with immunoSEQ multiplex PCR, while TCRdb's copy carries only in-frame clones and drops some. The table includes fewer than 85,000 clones, about four fifths detected once. Their target antigens are unknown. Antigen-specific CD4+ T cells expanded by the ViraFEST assay with viral peptide pools were then sequenced. Upon completion of around 9 days in culture, CD4+ T cells were isolated. Testing of the vaccine recipients showed negative nucleocapsid antibodies and no prior SARS-CoV-2 infection. The sequencing here drew on CD4+ T cells from PBMCs cultured with SARS-CoV-2 spike peptides, taken before COVID-19 vaccination. The receptors were gathered from a human donor who received a COVID-19 vaccine.

Only one count was recorded for this clone. V usage is TRBV7-3 and J usage is TRBJ1-5; tentatively, D is TRBD1 (5 bases). V was cut by 9 bases and J by 6 bases, with 18 bases left in between. Per germline, CDR1 SGHTA and CDR2 FQGTGA. CDR3 length: 14 residues. The CDR3 reads CARGKTREAQPQHF. The CDR3 region has the DNA TGTGCCAGGGGAAAAACCAGGGAGGCTCAGCCCCAGCATTTT.

This chain connects TRBV6-5 to TRBJ1-2; D remains ambiguous. V was cut by 5 bases and J by 8 bases, with 6 bases left in between. Germline lookup yields CDR1 MNHEY and CDR2 SVGAGI. The CDR3 is made up of 10 amino acids. CDR3 residues: CASSISGYTF. DNA for the CDR3: TGTGCCAGCAGTATTAGCGGCTACACCTTC.

The chain joins TRBV7-2 to TRBJ2-3; D is unresolved. CDR3 size: 16 residues. V lost 1 base, J lost 1 base, and 12 bases lay in between. Germline V CDR1 and CDR2: SGHTA, FQGNSA. This CDR3 is CASSLGGIHRTDTQYF. CDR3 DNA sequence: TGTGCCAGCAGCTTAGGTGGCATCCACCGCACAGATACGCAGTATTTT.

Note on this clone: One end of the junction fails to match germline, which may point to a read error. This same CDR3 is encoded by further DNA sequences in the sample. The J gene is TRBJ1-5, the V gene TRBV6-5; 9 bases are a match to TRBD1. Germline assignment: CDR1 MNHEY and CDR2 SVGAGI. The CDR3 is made up of 15 amino acids. The CDR3 protein is CASRADRGGNQPQHF. The CDR3 coding sequence is TGTGCCAGCAGGGCGGACAGGGGAGGCAATCAGCCTCAGCATTTT.

The chain has TRBV11-2 and TRBJ2-3; TRBD1 is a possible D gene (6 bases). The germline CDR1 and CDR2 sequences are SGHAT and FQNNGV. Deletions cut 5 bases from V and 2 bases from J, with 14 bases between. CDR3 length: 15 residues. CDR3 amino acids: CASSRYGQTTDTQYF. DNA of the CDR3: TGTGCCAGCAGCCGATACGGACAGACCACAGATACGCAGTATTTT.

The chain carries TRBV6-6 and TRBJ2-3, with D unresolved. Trimming removed 3 bases at V and 5 bases at J, with 18 bases between. Germline CDR1 is MNHNY and CDR2 is SVGAGI (reference sequence). The CDR3 runs to 16 residues. The CDR3 bases are TGTGCCAGCAGTTATAGTTGGCTAGGAGTGGGAGATACGCAGTATTTT. Translating gives CASSYSWLGVGDTQYF.

CDR3 sequence (DNA): TGTGCCAGCAGCGTCACGAGCTCCTATAATTCACCCCTCCACTTT. Translating it yields CASSVTSSYNSPLHF. The chain employs TRBV9 and TRBJ1-6; D is uncertain. CDR1 and CDR2 from the germline V gene are SGDLS and YYNGEE. The ends were cut back, 2 bases at V and 0 bases at J, with 6 bases in the middle. The CDR3 extends over 15 amino acids. Using reference TRBV9 and TRBJ1-6 for the parts outside the CDR3, the full variable domain is DSGVTQTPKHLITATGQRVTLRCSPRSGDLSVYWYQQSLDQGLQFLIQYYNGEERAKGNILERFSAQQFPDLHSELNLSSLELGDSALYFCASSVTSSYNSPLHFGNGTRLTVT.

V gene TRBV11-2 combines with J gene TRBJ2-3; perhaps D is TRBD1 or TRBD2 (7 bases each). The CDR3 loop spans 16 amino acids. Germline lookup yields CDR1 SGHAT and CDR2 FQNNGV. V was shortened by 4 bases and J by 6 bases, with 20 bases between the two germline ends. The CDR3 is CASSSNQGGVTDTQYF. As DNA, the CDR3 is TGTGCCAGCAGCTCTAACCAGGGGGGGGTAACGGATACGCAGTATTTT.

The DNA of the CDR3 is TGTGCCAGCAGCCAAGTGGGAATGCGGGGCGTACAAGAGACCCAGTACTTC. It specifies CASSQVGMRGVQETQYF. The J gene is TRBJ2-5, the V gene TRBV3-1 (or the pseudogene TRBV3-2); D is possibly TRBD2 (6 bases). The length of the CDR3 is 17 residues. Germline V gene data show CDR1 as LGHDT and CDR2 as YNNKEL (reference sequence). Trimming took off 1 base at V and 2 bases at J, with 17 bases between the two ends.

J is TRBJ1-2 and V is TRBV10-1; TRBD1 might be the D (6 bases). Trimming removed 5 bases at V and 8 bases at J, with 24 bases between. CDR3 length: 16 residues. CDR1 and CDR2 (germline): WNHNN, SYGVQD (reference sequence). The chain's CDR3 is CASSPDRRALPMGYTF. The CDR3, as DNA: TGCGCCAGCAGTCCGGACAGACGCGCTCTACCTATGGGCTACACCTTC.

The rearrangement links TRBV10-3 to TRBJ2-2; 8 bases are a match to TRBD1. Germline V gene data show CDR1 as ENHRY and CDR2 as SYGVKD. CDR3 size: 15 residues. V shed 0 bases, J shed 4 bases, and the junction held 1 base outside the gene matches. Written as DNA, the CDR3 is TGTGCCATCAGTGAGTCCGGGACAGGCACCGGGGAGCTGTTTTTT. Translated: CAISESGTGTGELFF.

The rearrangement joins TRBV5-1 to TRBJ2-3; D possibly corresponds to TRBD1 (5 bases). The CDR3 consists of 15 residues. Germline V CDR1 and CDR2: SGHRS, YFSETQ. Trimming pared 1 base from V and 2 bases from J, leaving 11 bases between. The DNA for the CDR3 is TGCGCCAGCAGCTTGATTCAGGGCTACACAGATACGCAGTATTTT. It encodes CASSLIQGYTDTQYF. Complete variable domain (other parts from reference TRBV5-1 and TRBJ2-3): KAGVTQTPRYLIKTRGQQVTLSCSPISGHRSVSWYQQTPGQGLQFLFEYFSETQRNKGNFPGRFSGRQFSNSRSEMNVSTLELGDSALYLCASSLIQGYTDTQYFGPGTRLTVL.

The chain recombines TRBV5-1 with TRBJ1-4; the match to TRBD1 covers 7 bases. V lost 0 bases and J lost 7; bases outside the gene matches: 6. CDR1 is SGHRS and CDR2 is YFSETQ in the germline V gene. CDR3 length: 15 residues. The CDR3 is CASSLAGGSVEKLFF. The CDR3 DNA reads as TGCGCCAGCAGCTTGGCAGGGGGTAGCGTTGAAAAACTGTTTTTT.

With respect to this clone: Other nucleotide sequences in the sample specify the same CDR3. CDR3 sequence: CASSLAGTGVYGYTF. In DNA form, the CDR3 reads TGTGCCAGCAGCTTAGCCGGGACAGGGGTCTATGGCTACACCTTC. The chain is built from TRBV7-2 and TRBJ1-2; 10 bases match TRBD1. Germline values: CDR1 SGHTA, CDR2 FQGNSA. J was trimmed by 4 bases and V by 0 bases; bases with no gene match: 2. The length of the CDR3 is 15 residues. Complete variable domain (other parts from reference TRBV7-2 and TRBJ1-2): GAGVSQSPSNKVTEKGKDVELRCDPISGHTALYWYRQSLGQGLEFLIYFQGNSAPDKSGLPSDRFSAERTGGSVSTLTIQRTQQEDSAVYLCASSLAGTGVYGYTFGSGTRLTVV.

The V and J genes are TRBV5-1 and TRBJ1-4; D is uncertain. Germline CDR1 and CDR2: SGHRS and YFSETQ. This CDR3 spans 13 amino acids. Between the trimmed V and J ends, which lost 0 bases and 8 bases, there was a span of 8 bases. As DNA, the CDR3 is TGCGCCAGCAGCTTGGGTTCTGACGAAAAACTGTTTTTT. It translates to CASSLGSDEKLFF.

This sequence joins TRBV7-2 and TRBJ1-2; D is unresolved. Germline values: CDR1 SGHTA, CDR2 FQGNSA. The CDR3 sequence is 16 residues long. The germline V and J ends were trimmed by 1 base and 0 bases, with 12 bases remaining between them. CDR3 nucleotide sequence: TGTGCCAGCAGCTTAGGGTCCAGAAATCCTAACTATGGCTACACCTTC. This gives the protein CASSLGSRNPNYGYTF.

J is TRBJ2-2 and V is TRBV6-4, with TRBD1 matching over 8 bases. CDR3 length: 15 residues. V lost 6 bases and J lost 3; bases outside the gene matches: 6. The germline V gene has CDR1 MRHNA and CDR2 SNTAGT. This CDR3 is CASRDRVVDTGELFF. DNA for the CDR3: TGTGCCAGCAGGGACAGGGTAGTGGACACCGGGGAGCTGTTTTTT.

The gene calls are TRBV18 and TRBJ1-2; TRBD1 agrees at 7 bases. Germline V gene lookup returns CDR1 KGHSH and CDR2 LQKENI. The trim removed 2 bases at V and 0 bases at J, leaving 3 bases unmatched. The CDR3 has 15 amino acids. The CDR3 protein is CASSPGQVPNYGYTF. The CDR3 nucleotides read TGTGCCAGCTCACCAGGACAGGTTCCTAACTATGGCTACACCTTC.

The chain is built from TRBV2 and TRBJ2-7; D is uncertain. V was pared by 6 bases and J by 2 bases, with 5 bases between. The CDR3 runs 11 residues. CDR1 and CDR2 (germline): SNHLY, FYNNEI. The CDR3 DNA follows: TGTGCCAGCAGAGTAACCTACGAGCAGTACGTC. Its protein product is CASRVTYEQYV.

This chain joins TRBV2 and TRBJ1-4; 7 nucleotides match TRBD1. V shed 3 bases, J shed 8 bases, and the junction held 6 bases outside the gene matches. Per the germline V gene, CDR1 is SNHLY and CDR2 is FYNNEI. The length of the CDR3 is 14 residues. DNA for the CDR3: TGTGCCAGCAGTGAGCAAGGGGGCGCAGAAAAACTGTTTTTT. It codes for CASSEQGGAEKLFF.

J is TRBJ1-5 and V is TRBV28; D is ambiguous. The V gene's germline CDR1 is MDHEN and CDR2 SYDVKM. This CDR3 contains 13 residues. Trimming pared 5 bases from V and 3 bases from J, leaving 8 bases between. CDR3 nucleotide sequence: TGTGCCAGCAGTCCTCCCTCCAATCAGCCCCAGCATTTT. This gives the protein CASSPPSNQPQHF.

V usage is TRBV18 and J usage is TRBJ1-1; TRBD1 aligns across 7 bases. The CDR3 is 17 amino acids. Germline V gene lookup returns CDR1 KGHSH and CDR2 LQKENI. Trimming cost V 1 base and J 0 bases; bases outside gene matches: 8. The DNA of the CDR3 is TGTGCCAGCTCACCACTGGGTCAGGGGGGTATGAACACTGAAGCTTTCTTT. Residues: CASSPLGQGGMNTEAFF.

This clone was picked up a small number of times. The chain employs TRBV19 and TRBJ2-5, with a weak D call TRBD2 (6 bases). CDR1 LNHDA and CDR2 SQIVND come from the germline V gene (reference sequence). V was pared by 8 bases and J by 2 bases, with 15 bases between. CDR3 length: 14 amino acids. Here the CDR3 reads CASEDGGSQETQYF. The CDR3 DNA follows: TGTGCCAGTGAAGACGGGGGTTCTCAAGAGACCCAGTACTTC.

This chain links TRBV28 with TRBJ1-1; D gene unclear. The V and J ends lost 3 bases and 0 bases respectively, with 8 bases between them. The CDR3 runs to 14 residues. Germline lookup yields CDR1 MDHEN and CDR2 SYDVKM. CDR3 sequence (DNA): TGTGCCAGCAGTTTGTACGGAATGAACACTGAAGCTTTCTTT. Residues: CASSLYGMNTEAFF. The variable domain in full, completed from reference TRBV28 and TRBJ1-1, reads DVKVTQSSRYLVKRTGEKVFLECVQDMDHENMFWYRQDPGLGLRLIYFSYDVKMKEKGDIPEGYSVSREKKERFSLILESASTNQTSMYLCASSLYGMNTEAFFGQGTRLTVV.

The rearrangement joins TRBV5-6 to TRBJ2-3, with D perhaps TRBD1 or TRBD2 (5 bases each). The CDR3 contains 15 residues. Trimming shortened V by 0 bases and J by 3 bases, and 11 bases separated the two germline ends. Germline V gene sequence: CDR1 SGHDT, CDR2 YYEEEE. This CDR3 reads CASSLVPGLTDTQYF. The CDR3, as DNA: TGTGCCAGCAGCTTGGTGCCGGGGCTAACAGATACGCAGTATTTT.

The chain combines TRBV19 with TRBJ2-5; 10 bases line up with TRBD2. The CDR3 contains 16 residues. Losses at the gene ends were 0 bases for V and 5 bases for J; bases not matched to a gene: 6. CDR1 is LNHDA and CDR2 is SQIVND in the germline V gene (reference sequence). This CDR3 is CASSIEGAGGRETQYF. In DNA form, the CDR3 reads TGTGCCAGTAGTATAGAGGGAGCGGGGGGGCGTGAGACCCAGTACTTC.

The table lists this clone with a count of one. The genes are TRBV7-3 and TRBJ2-1; 7 nucleotides match TRBD1. The CDR3 is 13 residues long. Per germline, CDR1 SGHTA and CDR2 FQGTGA. J gave up 5 bases and V 4 bases, and 2 bases lay outside the gene matches. This CDR3 is CASSWGQNNEQFF. DNA for the CDR3: TGTGCCAGCAGCTGGGGACAGAACAATGAGCAGTTCTTC.

The V call is TRBV2, the J call TRBJ2-1, with D possibly being TRBD1 (5 bases). The V end lost 4 bases, the J end lost 3 bases, and 10 bases lay between the germline ends. The CDR3 is made up of 14 amino acids. CDR1 and CDR2 from the germline V gene are SNHLY and FYNNEI. CDR3 nucleotide sequence: TGTGCCAGCAGTGTATCCAGGGACTACAATGAGCAGTTCTTC. Amino acids: CASSVSRDYNEQFF.

The chain couples TRBV6-7 to TRBJ2-1; D is uncertain. Being an ORF, TRBV6-7 has a function that is uncertain. The CDR3 runs to 10 residues. Deletions cut 11 bases from V and 6 bases from J, with 8 bases between. CDR3 sequence reads: CAESCNEQFF. CDR3 sequence (DNA): TGTGCCGAGTCGTGCAATGAGCAGTTCTTC.

The chain carries TRBV18 and TRBJ1-5; TRBD1 matches at 9 bases. The germline CDR1 and CDR2 sequences are KGHSH and LQKENI. Unmatched junction bases numbered 4, after V lost 0 bases and J lost 7 bases. This CDR3 is 15 amino acids long. This CDR3 reads CASSPPGTGLQPQHF. The CDR3 DNA reads TGTGCCAGCTCACCACCGGGGACAGGGCTGCAGCCCCAGCATTTT. Complete variable domain (other parts from reference TRBV18 and TRBJ1-5): NAGVMQNPRHLVRRRGQEARLRCSPMKGHSHVYWYRQLPEEGLKFMVYLQKENIIDESGMPKERFSAEFPKEGPSILRIQQVVRGDSAAYFCASSPPGTGLQPQHFGDGTRLSIL.

This sequence joins TRBV30 and TRBJ2-5; 8 nucleotides agree with TRBD2. Per germline, CDR1 GTSNPN and CDR2 SVGIG (reference sequence). The CDR3 consists of 14 residues. With V trimmed by 0 bases and J by 5 bases, 5 bases remained unmatched. The CDR3 region is CAWSVGTSGETQYF. The CDR3 nucleotides are TGTGCCTGGAGTGTCGGAACTAGCGGTGAGACCCAGTACTTC.

The chain couples TRBV18 to TRBJ1-1; possible D gene TRBD1, 5 bases. Germline V CDR1 and CDR2: KGHSH, LQKENI. V was cut by 6 bases and J by 1 base, with 12 bases left in between. The CDR3 has 14 amino acids. In DNA form, the CDR3 reads TGTGCCAGCTCTCCTGGGGCGCCGAACACTGAAGCTTTCTTT. Amino acid sequence: CASSPGAPNTEAFF.